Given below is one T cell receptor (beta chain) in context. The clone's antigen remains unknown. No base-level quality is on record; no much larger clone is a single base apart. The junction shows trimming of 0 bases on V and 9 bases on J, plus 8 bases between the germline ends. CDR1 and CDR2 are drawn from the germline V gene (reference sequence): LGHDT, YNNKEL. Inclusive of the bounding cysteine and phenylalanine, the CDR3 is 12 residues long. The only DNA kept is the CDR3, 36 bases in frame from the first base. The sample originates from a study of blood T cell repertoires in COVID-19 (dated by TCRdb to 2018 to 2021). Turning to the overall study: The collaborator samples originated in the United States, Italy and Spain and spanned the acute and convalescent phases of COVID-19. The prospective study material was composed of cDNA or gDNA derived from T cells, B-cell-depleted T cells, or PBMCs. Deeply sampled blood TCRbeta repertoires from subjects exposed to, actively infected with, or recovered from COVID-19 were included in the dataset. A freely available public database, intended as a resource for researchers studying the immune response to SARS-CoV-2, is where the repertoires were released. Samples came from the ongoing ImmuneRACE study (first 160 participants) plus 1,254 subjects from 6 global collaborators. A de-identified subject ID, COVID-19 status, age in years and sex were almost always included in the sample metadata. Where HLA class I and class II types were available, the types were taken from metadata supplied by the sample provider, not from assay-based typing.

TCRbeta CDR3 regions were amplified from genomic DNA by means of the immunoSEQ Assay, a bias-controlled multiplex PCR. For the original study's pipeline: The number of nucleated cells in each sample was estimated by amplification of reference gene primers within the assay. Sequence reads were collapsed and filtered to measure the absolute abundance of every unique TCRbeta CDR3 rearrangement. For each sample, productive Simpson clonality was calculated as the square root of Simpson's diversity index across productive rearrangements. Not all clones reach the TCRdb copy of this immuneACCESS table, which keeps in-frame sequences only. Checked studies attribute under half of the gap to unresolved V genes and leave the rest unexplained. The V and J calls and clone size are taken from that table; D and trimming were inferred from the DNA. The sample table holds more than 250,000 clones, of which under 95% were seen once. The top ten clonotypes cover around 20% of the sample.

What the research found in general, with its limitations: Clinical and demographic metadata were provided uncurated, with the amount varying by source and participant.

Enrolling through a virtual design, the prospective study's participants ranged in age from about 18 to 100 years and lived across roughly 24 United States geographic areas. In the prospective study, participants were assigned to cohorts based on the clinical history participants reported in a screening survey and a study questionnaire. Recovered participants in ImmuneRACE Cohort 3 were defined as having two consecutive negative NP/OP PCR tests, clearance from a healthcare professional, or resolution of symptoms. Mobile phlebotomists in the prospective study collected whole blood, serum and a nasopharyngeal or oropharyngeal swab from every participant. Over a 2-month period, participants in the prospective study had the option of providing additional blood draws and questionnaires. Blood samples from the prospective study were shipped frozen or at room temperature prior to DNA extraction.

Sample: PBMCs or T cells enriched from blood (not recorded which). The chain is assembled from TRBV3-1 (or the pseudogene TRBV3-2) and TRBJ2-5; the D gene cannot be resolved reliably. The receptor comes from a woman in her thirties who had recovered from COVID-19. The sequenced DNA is TGTGCCAGCAGCCAAGACGGTAGCTCCCAGTACTTC. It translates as CASSQDGSSQYF.